The 19 T cell receptor beta chains below were found in one sample sequenced in a study of Graves' ophthalmopathy and Graves' hyperthyroidism. Investigators amplified TCR beta CDR3 regions from RNA transcripts. First-round RT-PCR relied on HTBI primers, and a second-round multiplex PCR came next. TCRdb reanalysed the multiplex PCR reads using MiXCR and keeps one entry per CDR3 protein. The sample shows 660,000 or so distinct CDR3 sequences, over 40% of them seen only once. Material: peripheral blood. The receptors were sampled from an adult man with Graves' ophthalmopathy.

This clonotype showed up just a few times. The chain employs TRBV7-2 and TRBJ1-1; no clear D. Deletions cut 3 bases from V and 6 bases from J, with 20 bases between. Germline V CDR1 and CDR2: SGHTA, FQGNSA. The length of the CDR3 is 16 residues. Here the CDR3 DNA reads TGTGCCAGCAGCTTTTTTACCAGTACAGTGGGAGCTGAAGCTTTCTTT. It codes for CASSFFTSTVGAEAFF.

This chain uses TRBV19 with TRBJ1-5, with D tentatively TRBD1 (6 bases). Germline V gene lookup returns CDR1 LNHDA and CDR2 SQIVND (reference sequence). This CDR3 has 15 amino acids. CDR3 amino acids: CARSSNRDSNQPQHF. For the CDR3, the DNA is TGTGCTAGAAGCTCGAACAGGGATAGCAATCAGCCCCAGCATTTT.

This clonotype was detected ten times or more. The chain combines TRBV5-1 with TRBJ2-7, with D tentatively TRBD2 (6 bases). Germline assignment: CDR1 SGHRS and CDR2 YFSETQ. The ends were cut back, 0 bases at V and 5 bases at J, with 15 bases in the middle. This CDR3 has 15 residues. The CDR3 protein is CASSLEGTGADEQYF. The CDR3 DNA sequence: TGCGCCAGCAGCTTGGAAGGGACGGGAGCGGACGAGCAGTACTTC. Full variable domain (missing parts from reference TRBV5-1 and TRBJ2-7): KAGVTQTPRYLIKTRGQQVTLSCSPISGHRSVSWYQQTPGQGLQFLFEYFSETQRNKGNFPGRFSGRQFSNSRSEMNVSTLELGDSALYLCASSLEGTGADEQYFGPGTRLTVT.

The V call is TRBV11-2, the J call TRBJ1-6; D not resolved. This CDR3 contains 13 residues. V was clipped by 7 bases and J by 7 bases, with 11 bases between them. Per germline, CDR1 SGHAT and CDR2 FQNNGV. The DNA of the CDR3 is TGTGCCAGCAAGGTGACTCGAAATTCACCCCTCCACTTT. The encoded protein is CASKVTRNSPLHF.

The sample holds many counts of this clonotype. The V and J genes are TRBV5-4 and TRBJ1-6; possibly TRBD1 for D (6 bases). Deletions cut 3 bases from V and 7 bases from J, with 17 bases between. This CDR3 is 16 amino acids long. Per the germline V gene, CDR1 is SGHNT and CDR2 is YYREEE (reference sequence). The CDR3 nucleotides are TGTGCCAGCAGCTCCCCGCAAGGACAGCGCAATTCACCCCTCCACTTT. Encoded protein: CASSSPQGQRNSPLHF.

The chain couples TRBV4-1 to TRBJ1-1; D is uncertain. Trimming took 1 base from V and 1 from J, leaving 7 bases between them. The CDR3 is made up of 14 amino acids. Looked up from germline, CDR1 is MGHRA and CDR2 is YSYEKL. This CDR3 is CASSQGFGNTEAFF. DNA for the CDR3: TGCGCCAGCAGCCAAGGGTTCGGGAACACTGAAGCTTTCTTT.

The table lists this clonotype with a count of one. This sequence may be a read error, since a much larger clone differs from it by one base. The chain carries TRBV10-3 and TRBJ2-5, with D possibly matching TRBD2 (5 bases). Germline V gene data show CDR1 as ENHRY and CDR2 as SYGVKD. The CDR3 has 15 residues. The V and J ends lost 5 bases and 0 bases respectively, with 13 bases between them. The CDR3 sequence is CAISYDSAYQETQYF. In nucleotides, the CDR3 is TGTGCCATCAGTTATGATAGCGCGTACCAAGAGACCCAGTACTTC.

This chain connects TRBV4-1 to TRBJ2-7, with TRBD1 identical over 7 bases. CDR1 MGHRA and CDR2 YSYEKL come from the germline V gene. Losses at the gene ends were 2 bases for V and 0 bases for J; bases not matched to a gene: 7. The CDR3 has 16 amino acids. CDR3 in amino acids: CASSQIGTVRSYEQYF. DNA of the CDR3: TGCGCCAGCAGCCAAATCGGGACAGTGCGCTCCTACGAGCAGTACTTC.

The chain joins TRBV7-9 to TRBJ1-1; unclear D gene. Germline assignment: CDR1 SEHNR and CDR2 FQNEAQ (reference sequence). CDR3 length: 15 amino acids. Trimming left V 5 bases short and J 1 base short, with 14 bases between. CDR3 in amino acids: CASSTRASGNTEAFF. The CDR3 DNA reads as TGTGCCAGCAGCACCCGGGCCTCCGGGAACACTGAAGCTTTCTTT.

The chain couples TRBV29-1 to TRBJ1-1; D gene unclear. The CDR3 contains 12 residues. V was pared by 8 bases and J by 4 bases, with 14 bases between. Germline V lookup: CDR1 SQVTM, CDR2 ANQGSEA. In nucleotides, the CDR3 is TGCAGCTCGCAGGCCCAGGCCACTGAAGCTTTCTTT. This gives the protein CSSQAQATEAFF.

This rearrangement joins TRBV5-1 to TRBJ2-7; TRBD1 aligns across 8 bases. This CDR3 contains 15 residues. The V segment lost 3 bases and the J segment 1 base; nucleotides outside the gene matches: 6. Germline V gene sequence: CDR1 SGHRS, CDR2 YFSETQ. The CDR3 here is CASSWETGASYEQYF. The CDR3 nucleotides read TGCGCCAGCAGCTGGGAGACAGGGGCGTCCTACGAGCAGTACTTC.

Concerning this clonotype itself: At one end the junction does not follow the germline gene, possibly because of a read error. J is TRBJ2-2 and V is TRBV25-1, with D perhaps matching TRBD1 or TRBD2 (5 bases each). The CDR3 is made up of 12 amino acids. Looked up from germline, CDR1 is MGHDK and CDR2 is SYGVNS. CDR3 amino acids: CASSEGVGGLFF. The CDR3 DNA sequence: TGTGCCAGCAGTGAGGGGGTTGGGGGGCTGTTTTTT.

The chain links TRBV7-3 to TRBJ1-3; TRBD1 aligns across 8 bases. The germline gives CDR1 SGHTA, CDR2 FQGTGA. The CDR3 runs 16 residues. The J segment lost 4 bases and the V segment lost 6 bases, leaving 11 bases of the junction unmatched. The DNA for the CDR3 is TGTGCCAGCAGTCGAAGCGCAGGGGGCTACGGAAACACCATATATTTT. Protein sequence: CASSRSAGGYGNTIYF.

Many counts were recorded for this clonotype. This chain links TRBV10-3 with TRBJ1-2; a weak D match, TRBD1 (5 bases). CDR1 and CDR2 (germline): ENHRY, SYGVKD. This CDR3 contains 16 residues. Trimming cost V 4 bases and J 5 bases, with 20 bases left between them. CDR3: CAISAWGPSFWYGYTF. DNA of the CDR3: TGTGCCATCAGTGCCTGGGGCCCCAGTTTTTGGTATGGCTACACCTTC.

This clonotype was found a few times. V gene TRBV11-2 combines with J gene TRBJ2-5; tentative D call: TRBD2 (6 bases). V lost 7 bases and J lost 2, with 14 bases in between. The CDR3 sequence is 14 residues long. Germline V CDR1 and CDR2: SGHAT, FQNNGV. This CDR3 is CASTPTGGQETQYF. In DNA form, the CDR3 reads TGTGCCAGCACCCCCACTGGGGGGCAAGAGACCCAGTACTTC. The full variable domain, with the rest looked up from reference TRBV11-2 and TRBJ2-5, is EAGVAQSPRYKIIEKRQSVAFWCNPISGHATLYWYQQILGQGPKLLIQFQNNGVVDDSQLPKDRFSAERLKGVDSTLKIQPAKLEDSAVYLCASTPTGGQETQYFGPGTRLLVL.

The V call is TRBV29-1, the J call TRBJ2-1; D ambiguous. The V gene lost 7 bases and the J gene lost 0 bases, with 10 bases spanning the gap. The CDR3 has 13 amino acids. Germline V gene sequence: CDR1 SQVTM, CDR2 ANQGSEA. In nucleotides, the CDR3 is TGCAGCGCATCACAAAGCTCCTACAATGAGCAGTTCTTC. Translated: CSASQSSYNEQFF.

The gene calls are TRBV7-2 and TRBJ1-2, with D maybe TRBD1 (5 bases). The CDR3 totals 14 residues. V was cut by 3 bases and J by 8 bases, with 16 bases left in between. The germline V gene encodes CDR1 SGHTA and CDR2 FQGNSA. In DNA form, the CDR3 reads TGTGCCAGCAGCTTGTTGGGGGGGACGAAAGGCTACACCTTC. Translating gives CASSLLGGTKGYTF. Combining the CDR3 with reference TRBV7-2 and TRBJ1-2 gives the whole variable domain GAGVSQSPSNKVTEKGKDVELRCDPISGHTALYWYRQSLGQGLEFLIYFQGNSAPDKSGLPSDRFSAERTGGSVSTLTIQRTQQEDSAVYLCASSLLGGTKGYTFGSGTRLTVV.

To note about this clonotype: This clone may be a read error of a much larger clone one base away. CDR3 loop: CASRLAGGPRGELFF. The CDR3 bases are TGTGCCAGTAGGCTAGCGGGAGGGCCTAGAGGGGAGCTGTTTTTT. The rearrangement links TRBV19 to TRBJ2-2, with 12 bases lining up with TRBD2. Germline V gives CDR1 LNHDA, CDR2 SQIVND (reference sequence). Germline trimming cut 6 bases from V and 8 bases from J; bases unmatched to any gene: 7. The CDR3 spans 15 residues.

This clonotype was recorded at least ten times. The chain joins TRBV15 to TRBJ1-2; 7 positions agree with TRBD1. The CDR3 totals 15 residues. Germline V gene lookup returns CDR1 LNHNV and CDR2 YYDKDF (reference sequence). V shed 1 base, J shed 7 bases, and the junction held 9 bases outside the gene matches. CDR3 nucleotide sequence: TGTGCCACCAGCAGAGCGGACAGGCCAGCGGGTGGCTACACCTTC. It translates to CATSRADRPAGGYTF. The variable domain in full, completed from reference TRBV15 and TRBJ1-2, reads DAMVIQNPRYQVTQFGKPVTLSCSQTLNHNVMYWYQQKSSQAPKLLFHYYDKDFNNEADTPDNFQSRRPNTSFCFLDIRSPGLGDTAMYLCATSRADRPAGGYTFGSGTRLTVV.